The clone carrying this T cell receptor beta chain has only one observation. No antigen is known for it. V was clipped by 6 bases and J by 1 base, with 10 bases between them. Germline CDR1 is MRHNA and CDR2 is SNTAGT. The CDR3 loop spans 14 amino acids. Healthy bone marrow donors made up the cohort. The record originates from a study of cytomegalovirus exposure and HLA in healthy donors. Study-wide points: Later analysis identified 16,000 or so TCR beta sequences associated with HLA alleles, using a false discovery rate threshold of 0.05. Highly shared variants forming one cluster were likely a sequencing artifact. The study assumed roughly uniform donor sequencing depth for presence/absence analyses.

PCR amplification relied on 60 Vbeta primers (plus 13 Jbeta primers). Only in-frame clones appear in the TCRdb table, and some are missing; sequencing was by immunoSEQ multiplex PCR. The sample lists around 110,000 clones, around 77% occurring once. The sequencing input was PBMCs. The V call is TRBV6-4, the J call TRBJ2-1; tentatively, D is TRBD1 (6 bases). The sequence derives from a man aged 18 to 29 in good health and CMV-seronegative. The CDR3 here is CASRPDRSYNEQFF. CDR3 nucleotide sequence: TGTGCCAGCAGACCTGACAGGTCCTACAATGAGCAGTTCTTC.